This T cell receptor (beta chain) was sequenced in a study of shared clonotypes between healthy human individuals. As defined, naive CD8 cells were CD45RO-negative and positively selected for CCR7, with terminally differentiated effector memory CD45RA+ cells excluded. TCRdb keeps only in-frame clones here, not all; method: immunoSEQ multiplex PCR. The sample lists about 700,000 clones, around 90% occurring once. With respect to this clone: What it recognizes is unknown.

The study, taken as a whole, reports: Sharing of clonotypes among donors was expected to vary with sequencing depth.

The CDR3 consists of 13 residues. Per germline, CDR1 MNHEY and CDR2 SMNVEV (reference sequence). V was trimmed by 6 bases and J by 2 bases, leaving 9 bases between them. V usage is TRBV27 and J usage is TRBJ2-3, with D perhaps matching TRBD1 (6 bases). Sequencing was performed on naive CD8+ T cells sorted from blood. The sequence was collected from a man younger than 45 in good health. This CDR3 is CASRPGVTDTQYF. Written as DNA, the CDR3 is TGTGCCAGCAGGCCAGGGGTCACAGATACGCAGTATTTT.